This T cell receptor (beta chain) emerged from a study of T cells after yellow fever vaccination (dated by TCRdb to the late 2010s). About the study as a whole: The SMART-Seq v4 Ultra Low Input RNA kit was used to prepare libraries from fractions with low cell numbers. To follow T-cell clones before and after primary and booster YFV17D yellow fever vaccination, bulk TCR alpha and beta repertoires were sequenced over time. Two healthy male donors, one aged 18 to 30 and one aged 30 to 40 years, were included in the cohort. Blood was collected at multiple timepoints before and after primary and secondary immunization, and bulk PBMC replicates and cell subsets were isolated. The full study reports these points: After the booster, most clones that had expanded after primary vaccination were detected again (approximately 96% of CD4 and around nine tenths of CD8), suggesting broad maintenance of memory. A small fraction of clonotypes showed up in both the CD4 and CD8 compartments, probably as a result of convergent recombination. Because the study included only two donors, the extent to which the findings can be generalized is limited. The secondary T-cell response was found to be weaker but faster than the primary response, with a peak reached on day 5 rather than on day 15. Computational filtering was required because FACS-sorted repertoires could contain abundant contaminating clonotypes from the bulk population.

This clonotype was found many times. Its binding antigen is unknown. No base qualities exist here, and no much larger clone lies one base off it. From cysteine to phenylalanine, the CDR3 is 13 amino acids long. CDR3 DNA only is kept here, 39 bases in frame from base 1. Trimming removed 7 bases from V and 1 base from J, leaving 7 bases between the germline ends. CDR1 and CDR2, looked up from the germline V gene, are MNHEY and SVGEGT. Synthesis of TCR cDNA relied on 5'RACE template switching, a step that introduced a universal primer site along with unique molecular identifiers. cDNA synthesis was primed from both the TCR alpha and TCR beta constant segments. Libraries were amplified in two PCR steps, with sample barcodes and sequencing adapters added in the second step. Sequencing of libraries was performed on Illumina HiSeq 2500 (2x100 bp) or NovaSeq (2x150 bp). In the source study's methods: MIGEC handled demultiplexing of reads and collapsing into UMI consensus sequences, while MiXCR performed V(D)J alignment. Vaccine-responding clonotypes were defined with edgeR using replicate PBMC samples, requiring FDR below 0.01 and a log2 fold change above 5 up to day 15. Each bulk clonotype was labeled CD4 or CD8 based on which sequenced repertoire, CD4 or CD8, contained the clonotype at higher abundance. TCRdb cleaned the public reads at Q25 with fastp, built clones with MiXCR and kept in-frame beta chains. Here each entry gathers all rows of one CDR3 protein and keeps the most common genes and DNA. These V and J calls originate from TCRdb's pipeline instead of the authors' own analysis. Present in this sample are 150,000 to 200,000 distinct CDR3 sequences, roughly 6.4% of which were seen just once. The ten biggest clones cover about 2.7% of the sample.

The treatment or condition label corresponds to: live attenuated yellow fever vaccine strain. PBMCs were isolated from peripheral blood using a standard Ficoll-Paque protocol. CD4 and CD8 T-cell fractions were isolated with Dynabeads CD4 and CD8 positive selection kits. TriZol was used to extract RNA from bulk PBMCs, CD4 and CD8 fractions, and dextramer-positive and dextramer-negative fractions. The specimen comprised CD4+ T cells sorted from PBMCs, sampled on the day of the first yellow fever vaccination. The chain was built from TRBV6-2 or TRBV6-3 and TRBJ2-2, with no confidently assigned D gene. The clonotype originates from a man aged 18 to 35 who received the YFV17D yellow fever vaccine. The DNA sequence is as follows: TGTGCCAGCAACCCCCAGAACACCGGGGAGCTGTTTTTT. This yields the protein CASNPQNTGELFF.